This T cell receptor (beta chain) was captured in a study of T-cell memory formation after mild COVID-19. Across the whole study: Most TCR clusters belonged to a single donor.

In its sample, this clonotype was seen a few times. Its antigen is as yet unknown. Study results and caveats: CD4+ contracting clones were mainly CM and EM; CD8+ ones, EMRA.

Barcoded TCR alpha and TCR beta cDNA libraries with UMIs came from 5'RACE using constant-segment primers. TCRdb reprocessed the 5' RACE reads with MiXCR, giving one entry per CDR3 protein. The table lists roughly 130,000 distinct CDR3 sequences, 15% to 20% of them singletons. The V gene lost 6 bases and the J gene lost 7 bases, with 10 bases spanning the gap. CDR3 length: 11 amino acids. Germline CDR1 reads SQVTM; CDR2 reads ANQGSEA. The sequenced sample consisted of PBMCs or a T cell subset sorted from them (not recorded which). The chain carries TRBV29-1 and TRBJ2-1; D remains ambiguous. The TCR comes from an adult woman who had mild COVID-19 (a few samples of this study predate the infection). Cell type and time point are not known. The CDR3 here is CSVRHENEQFF. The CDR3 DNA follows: TGCAGCGTCCGACACGAAAATGAGCAGTTCTTC.